The subject of this entry is one T cell receptor (beta chain). No antigen is known for it. The V gene end was trimmed by 1 base and the J gene end by 0 bases; junction bases not matched to a gene: 2. Germline CDR1 MNHNS, CDR2 SASEGT. The CDR3 has 16 residues. TCRdb keeps only in-frame clones here, not all; method: immunoSEQ multiplex PCR. The sample lists 2 million to 2.5 million clones, 90% to 95% occurring once. This entry is derived from a study of shared clonotypes between healthy human individuals. Study information: Each donor had three CD4 naive, three CD4 memory, two CD8 naive and one CD8 memory plate. Study results and caveats: As a rule, naive subsets had a larger estimated richness than memory subsets.

Those who donated, Caucasian adults without exception, all lived in Nashville, Tennessee. Researchers partitioned CD4+ cells into CD45RA+ naive and CD45RA-negative memory subsets. This rearrangement joins TRBV6-1 to TRBJ1-3, with 8 bases identical to TRBD1. The clonotype comes from a man aged 18 to 29 in good health. Some clones in this sample may be carry-over from other donors' samples. What was sequenced was naive CD4+ T cells from PBMCs. Documented subset: CD45RA+ positively selected. Here the CDR3 reads CASSEGTGNSGNTIYF. Here the CDR3 DNA reads TGTGCCAGCAGTGAAGGGACAGGGAACTCTGGAAACACCATATATTTT.